This T cell receptor beta chain derives from a study of vaccination effects on CD4 cells after COVID-19 (dated by TCRdb to about 2022). About the study as a whole: Post-vaccine samples across the study were collected a median of 72 days after the second dose, with a range of 14 to 241. SARS-CoV-2 spike-specific CD4+ TCR repertoires were compared before and after mRNA vaccination in COVID-19 convalescent patients and in infection-naive vaccine recipients. Altogether, around 11 COVID-19 convalescent patients and a handful of SARS-CoV-2-naive healthy vaccine recipients made up the full study. In the study, cultures from other donors were sequenced using the Oncomine TCR Beta short-read assay on an Illumina iSeq 100.

The library was produced with the immunoSEQ multiplex PCR assay. DNA from the cultured and isolated CD4+ T cells underwent TCR beta CDR3 sequencing. The authors processed their data as follows. The analysis removed non-productive TCR sequences, trimmed reads to the CDR3 region, and retained only CDR3s that were 7 or more amino acids long. The MANAFEST web app was used to pick out antigen-specific clonotypes by comparing their expansion in peptide wells with that in reference cultures. To count as positive, a clone had to show expansion at FDR<0.05 compared with the reference and with all other wells, an odds ratio above 5, and a frequency above 0.1% in two replicate wells. Clonotypes significantly expanded in SARS-CoV-2 spike wells and in at least one common cold coronavirus spike condition were defined as cross-reactive. Levenshtein distance calculated with the stringdist R package was used to assess CDR3 similarity, and unrooted trees were constructed with ape in R 3.6.1. The source is immuneACCESS, and TCRdb retained only in-frame sequences with V and J called. Part of the clones is not carried over; for the studies checked, unresolved V genes explain less than half of this, and the remainder is unexplained. The V and J calls and clone size were taken over from that table, and D and trimming were inferred from the DNA. This sample holds tens of thousands of clones; roughly 76% were observed only once. The leading ten clones occupy around 5.9% of the sample.

Looking up the germline V gene yields CDR1 SGHTA and CDR2 FQGNSA. Trimming at the junction amounts to 2 bases on V and 3 bases on J, and the germline ends lie 11 bases apart. From its cysteine to its phenylalanine, the CDR3 spans 15 amino acids. Just the 45-base CDR3 DNA is kept, in frame starting at base 1. The ViraFEST assay stimulated PBMC with viral peptide pools and then used TCR sequencing to identify antigen-specific CD4+ T cell clonotypes by expansion. After approximately eleven days of culture, CD4+ T cells were isolated with the EasySep CD4+ T cell isolation kit. Two doses of either the BNT162b2 or the mRNA-1273 mRNA SARS-CoV-2 vaccine were administered to participants. Healthy vaccine recipients had no prior SARS-CoV-2 infection, confirmed by negative nucleocapsid antibodies before and after vaccination. A few million PBMC per well were cultured in IMDM with roughly 5% human AB serum, 8.5 to 10 IU/ml IL-2 and gentamicin, plus 10 ug/ml peptides. On days 3 and 7, half of the culture medium was replaced with fresh IL-2-containing medium. Unless otherwise noted, each peptide stimulation condition was cultured in triplicate wells. PBMC were separated from whole blood using Ficoll-Paque Plus gradient centrifugation and were then either cryopreserved at -140C or used fresh. The spike proteins of SARS-CoV-2 and of the common cold coronaviruses HCoV-NL63, HCoV-OC43 and HCoV-229E were spanned by overlapping peptide pools. The QIAamp micro DNA kit was used to extract genomic DNA from the cultured CD4+ T cells.

Overall results and qualifications from the work: In healthy vaccine recipients, vaccine-induced clones were almost all SARS-CoV-2 mono-reactive, with only 1 of 255 being cross-reactive with common cold coronaviruses. Limitations of the study were the small number of convalescent patients and the absence of early post-infection timepoints. Marked clonal contraction was observed in both infection-induced and vaccine-induced clones at late post-vaccination timepoints, consistent with waning T cell responses.

Within its sample, this clone is medium-sized (0.01 to 0.1%). The antigen it recognizes is unknown. No base qualities exist here, and no much larger clone lies one base off it. Sequencing used CD4+ T cells from PBMCs cultured with SARS-CoV-2 spike peptides, obtained after COVID-19 vaccination. This sample's cell subset or site label indicates: SARS-CoV-2 spike overlapping peptide pool stimulation. The TCR originated in a human donor who received a COVID-19 vaccine. Some clones in this sample may be carry-over from other donors' samples. This chain joins TRBV7-2 to TRBJ2-1, with the D gene uncertain. The nucleotide sequence reads TGTGCCAGCAGCTTAATTACGGCCATCTACAATGAGCAGTTCTTC. Translated, it reads CASSLITAIYNEQFF. When the CDR3 is completed using the reference TRBV7-2 and TRBJ2-1 genes on either side, the full variable domain is GAGVSQSPSNKVTEKGKDVELRCDPISGHTALYWYRQSLGQGLEFLIYFQGNSAPDKSGLPSDRFSAERTGGSVSTLTIQRTQQEDSAVYLCASSLITAIYNEQFFGPGTRLTVL.